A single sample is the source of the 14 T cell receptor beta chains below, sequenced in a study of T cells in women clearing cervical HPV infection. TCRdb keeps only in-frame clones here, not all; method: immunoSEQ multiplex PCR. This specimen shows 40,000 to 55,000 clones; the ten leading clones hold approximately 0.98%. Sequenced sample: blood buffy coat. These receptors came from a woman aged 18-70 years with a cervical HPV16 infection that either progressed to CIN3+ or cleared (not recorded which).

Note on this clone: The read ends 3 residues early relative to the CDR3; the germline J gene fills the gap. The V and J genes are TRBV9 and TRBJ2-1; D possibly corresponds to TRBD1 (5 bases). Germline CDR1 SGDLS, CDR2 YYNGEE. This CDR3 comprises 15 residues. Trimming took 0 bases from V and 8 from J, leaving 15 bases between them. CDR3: CASSVAQGNFDEQFF. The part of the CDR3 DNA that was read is TGTGCCAGCAGCGTAGCGCAGGGAAATTTTGATGAG.

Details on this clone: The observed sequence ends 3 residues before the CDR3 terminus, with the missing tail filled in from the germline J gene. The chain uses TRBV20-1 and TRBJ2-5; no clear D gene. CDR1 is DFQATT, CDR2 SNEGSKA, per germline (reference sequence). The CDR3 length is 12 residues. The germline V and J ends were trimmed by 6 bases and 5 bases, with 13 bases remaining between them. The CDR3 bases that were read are TGCAGTGCCCTAGACCCTCCGGAGACC. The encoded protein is CSALDPPET. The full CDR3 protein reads CSALDPPETQYF.

This CDR3 reads CASSLGQGAYGYTF. The part of the CDR3 DNA that was read is TGTGCCAGCAGCTTAGGGCAGGGGGCATATGGC. The chain combines TRBV5-6 with TRBJ1-2; 8 bases align to TRBD1. From the germline J gene comes the end of the CDR3, since the read stops 3 residues before it. The CDR3 runs to 14 residues. Trimming at V came to 2 bases and at J to 5 bases, leaving 5 bases not matched to a gene. Germline V gene sequence: CDR1 SGHDT, CDR2 YYEEEE.

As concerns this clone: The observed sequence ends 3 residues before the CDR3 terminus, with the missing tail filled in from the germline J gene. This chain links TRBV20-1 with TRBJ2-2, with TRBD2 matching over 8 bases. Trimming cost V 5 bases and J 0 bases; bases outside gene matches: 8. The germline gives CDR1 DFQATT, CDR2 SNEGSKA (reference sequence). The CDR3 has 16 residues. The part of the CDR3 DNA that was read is TGCAGTGCTCCGGCCAGCGGGAGCGCGAACACCGGGGAG. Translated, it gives CSAPASGSANTGE. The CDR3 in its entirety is CSAPASGSANTGELFF.

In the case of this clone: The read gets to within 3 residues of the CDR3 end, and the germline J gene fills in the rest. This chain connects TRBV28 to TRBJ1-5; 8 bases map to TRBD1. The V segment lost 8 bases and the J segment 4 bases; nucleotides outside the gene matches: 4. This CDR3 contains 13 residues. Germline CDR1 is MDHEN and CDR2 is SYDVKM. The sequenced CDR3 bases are TGTGCCAGCCAAGGACAGGGAAATCAGCCC. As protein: CASQGQGNQP. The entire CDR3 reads CASQGQGNQPQHF.

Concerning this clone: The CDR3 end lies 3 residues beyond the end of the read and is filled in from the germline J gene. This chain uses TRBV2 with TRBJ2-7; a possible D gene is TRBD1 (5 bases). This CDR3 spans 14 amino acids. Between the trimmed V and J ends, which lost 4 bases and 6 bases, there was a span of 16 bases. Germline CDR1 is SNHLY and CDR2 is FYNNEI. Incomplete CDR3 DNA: TGTGCCAGCAGTGTAGGGGCCCCGGGTTCCGAG. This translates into CASSVGAPGSE. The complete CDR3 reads CASSVGAPGSEQYF.

The CDR3 protein is CASSQQDLNTEAFF. CDR3 bases read: TGCGCCAGCAGCCAACAGGACCTTAACACTGAA. The chain joins TRBV5-1 to TRBJ1-1, with D possibly matching TRBD1 (5 bases). The CDR3 end falls 3 residues outside the read, so it is completed with the germline J gene. The CDR3 loop spans 14 amino acids. The V end was cut by 4 bases, the J end by 2 bases, with 12 bases between. The germline V gene has CDR1 SGHRS and CDR2 YFSETQ. The variable domain in full, with the rest retrieved from reference TRBV5-1 and TRBJ1-1, is KAGVTQTPRYLIKTRGQQVTLSCSPISGHRSVSWYQQTPGQGLQFLFEYFSETQRNKGNFPGRFSGRQFSNSRSEMNVSTLELGDSALYLCASSQQDLNTEAFFGQGTRLTVV.

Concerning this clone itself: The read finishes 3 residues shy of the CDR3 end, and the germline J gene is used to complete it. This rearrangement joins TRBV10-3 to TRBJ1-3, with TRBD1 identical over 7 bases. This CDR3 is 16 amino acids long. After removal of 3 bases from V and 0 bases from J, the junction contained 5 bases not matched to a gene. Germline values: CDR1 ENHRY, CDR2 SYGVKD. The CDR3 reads CAISEIPGGSGNTIYF. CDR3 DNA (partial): TGTGCCATCAGTGAAATTCCAGGGGGCTCTGGAAACACC.

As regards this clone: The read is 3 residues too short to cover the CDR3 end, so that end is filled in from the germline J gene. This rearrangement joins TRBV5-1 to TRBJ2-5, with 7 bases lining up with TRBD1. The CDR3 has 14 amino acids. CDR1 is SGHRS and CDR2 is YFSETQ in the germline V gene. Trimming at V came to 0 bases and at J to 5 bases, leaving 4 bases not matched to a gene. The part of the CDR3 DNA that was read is TGCGCCAGCAGCTTGGAACAGGGGTTGGAGACC. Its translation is CASSLEQGLET. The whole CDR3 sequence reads CASSLEQGLETQYF.

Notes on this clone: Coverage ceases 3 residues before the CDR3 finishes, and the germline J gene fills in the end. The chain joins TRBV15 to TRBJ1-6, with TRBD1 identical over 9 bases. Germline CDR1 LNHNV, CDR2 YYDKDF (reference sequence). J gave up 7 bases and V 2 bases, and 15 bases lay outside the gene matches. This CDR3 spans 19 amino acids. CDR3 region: CATSRKMTGTGTLNSPLHF. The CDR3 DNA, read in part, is TGTGCCACCAGCAGAAAAATGACCGGGACAGGGACCCTAAATTCACCC.

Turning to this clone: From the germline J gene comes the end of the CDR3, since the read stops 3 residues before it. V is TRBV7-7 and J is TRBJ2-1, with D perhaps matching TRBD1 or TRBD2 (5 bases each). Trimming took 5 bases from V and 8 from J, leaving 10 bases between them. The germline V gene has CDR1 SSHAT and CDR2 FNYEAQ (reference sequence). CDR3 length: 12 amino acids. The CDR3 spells CASSPEGYEQFF. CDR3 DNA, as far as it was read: TGTGCCAGCAGCCCTGAGGGGTATGAG.

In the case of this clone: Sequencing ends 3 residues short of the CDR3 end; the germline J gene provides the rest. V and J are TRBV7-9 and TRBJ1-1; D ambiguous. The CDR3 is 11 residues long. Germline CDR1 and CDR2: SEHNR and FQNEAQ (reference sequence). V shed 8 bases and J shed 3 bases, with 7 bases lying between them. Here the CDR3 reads CASEGHTEAFF. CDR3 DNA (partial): TGTGCCAGCGAGGGCCACACTGAA.

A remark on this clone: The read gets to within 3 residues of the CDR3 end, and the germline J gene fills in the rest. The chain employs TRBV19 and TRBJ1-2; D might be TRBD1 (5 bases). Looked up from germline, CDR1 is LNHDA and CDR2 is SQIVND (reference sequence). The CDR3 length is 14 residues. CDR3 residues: CASSIVAGGFDYTF. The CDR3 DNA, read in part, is TGTGCCAGTAGTATAGTTGCGGGGGGGTTCGAC.

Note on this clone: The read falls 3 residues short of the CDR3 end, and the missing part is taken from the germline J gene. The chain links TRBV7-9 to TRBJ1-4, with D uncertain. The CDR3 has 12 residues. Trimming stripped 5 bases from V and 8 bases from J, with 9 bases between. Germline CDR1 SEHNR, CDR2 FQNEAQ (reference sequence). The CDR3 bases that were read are TGTGCCAGCAGCGTGAGCGGGGAAAAA. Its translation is CASSVSGEK. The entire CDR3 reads CASSVSGEKLFF.